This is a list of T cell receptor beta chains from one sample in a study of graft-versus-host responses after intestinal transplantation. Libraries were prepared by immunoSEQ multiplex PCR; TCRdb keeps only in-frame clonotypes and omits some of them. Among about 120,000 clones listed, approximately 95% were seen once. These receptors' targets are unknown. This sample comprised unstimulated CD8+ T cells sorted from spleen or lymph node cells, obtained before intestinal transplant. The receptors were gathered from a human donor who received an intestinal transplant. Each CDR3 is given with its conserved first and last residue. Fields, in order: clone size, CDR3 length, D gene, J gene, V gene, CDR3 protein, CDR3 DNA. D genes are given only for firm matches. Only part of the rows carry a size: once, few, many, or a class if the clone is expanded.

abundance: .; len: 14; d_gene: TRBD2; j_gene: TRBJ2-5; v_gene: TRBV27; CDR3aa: CASAGLGERETQYF; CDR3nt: TGTGCCAGCGCCGGACTAGGGGAACGAGAGACCCAGTACTTC
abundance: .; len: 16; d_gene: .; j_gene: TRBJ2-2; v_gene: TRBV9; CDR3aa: CASSVAREANTGELFF; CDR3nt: TGTGCCAGCAGCGTAGCTCGAGAGGCGAACACCGGGGAGCTGTTTTTT
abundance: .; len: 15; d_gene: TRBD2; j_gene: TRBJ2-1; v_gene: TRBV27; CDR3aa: CASSRLAGEVNEQFF; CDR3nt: TGTGCCAGCAGTCGCCTAGCGGGAGAGGTCAATGAGCAGTTCTTC
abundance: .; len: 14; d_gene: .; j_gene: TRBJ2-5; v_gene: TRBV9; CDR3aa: CASSVGGAQETQYF; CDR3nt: TGTGCCAGCAGCGTAGGTGGGGCCCAAGAGACCCAGTACTTC
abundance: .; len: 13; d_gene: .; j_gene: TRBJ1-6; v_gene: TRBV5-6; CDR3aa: CASSSGGWSPLHF; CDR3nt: TGTGCCAGCAGCTCCGGGGGTTGGTCACCCCTCCACTTT
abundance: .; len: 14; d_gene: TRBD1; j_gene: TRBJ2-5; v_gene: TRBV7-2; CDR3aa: CASSGTGVQETQYF; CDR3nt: TGTGCCAGCAGCGGGACAGGGGTACAAGAGACCCAGTACTTC
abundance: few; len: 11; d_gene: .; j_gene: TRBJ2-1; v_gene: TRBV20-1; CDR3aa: CSGRRGLEQFF; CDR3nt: TGCAGTGGGAGACGGGGCCTAGAGCAGTTCTTC
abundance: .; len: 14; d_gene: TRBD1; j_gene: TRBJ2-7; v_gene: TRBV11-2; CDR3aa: CASSPGTGAYEQYF; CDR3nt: TGTGCCAGCAGCCCCGGGACAGGGGCTTACGAGCAGTACTTC
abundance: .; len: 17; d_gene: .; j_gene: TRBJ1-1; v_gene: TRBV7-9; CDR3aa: CASSLALWPGMNTEAFF; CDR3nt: TGTGCCAGCAGCCTAGCCCTTTGGCCAGGGATGAACACTGAAGCTTTCTTT
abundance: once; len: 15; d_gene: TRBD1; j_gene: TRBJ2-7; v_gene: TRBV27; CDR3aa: CASRLDREVVYEQYF; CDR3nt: TGTGCCAGCAGGCTGGACAGGGAAGTAGTCTACGAGCAGTACTTC
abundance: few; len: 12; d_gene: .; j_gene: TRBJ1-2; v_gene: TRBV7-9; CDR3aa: CASGGRNYGYTF; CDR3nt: TGTGCCAGTGGGGGCCGTAACTATGGCTACACCTTC
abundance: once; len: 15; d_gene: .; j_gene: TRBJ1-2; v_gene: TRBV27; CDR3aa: CASSSPGTNNYGYTF; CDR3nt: TGTGCCAGCAGTTCCCCCGGGACAAATAACTATGGCTACACCTTC
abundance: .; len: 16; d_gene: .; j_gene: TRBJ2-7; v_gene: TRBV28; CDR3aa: CASRLWRSATHYEQYF; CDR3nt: TGTGCCAGCAGGTTATGGCGCTCCGCTACCCACTACGAGCAGTACTTC
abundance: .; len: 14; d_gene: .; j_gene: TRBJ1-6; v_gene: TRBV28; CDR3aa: CASIGIRYNSPLHF; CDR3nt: TGTGCCAGCATTGGGATACGGTATAATTCACCCCTCCACTTT
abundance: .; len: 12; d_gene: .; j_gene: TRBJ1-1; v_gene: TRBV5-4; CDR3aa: CASTLGGTEAFF; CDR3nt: TGTGCCAGCACCCTAGGAGGGACTGAAGCTTTCTTT
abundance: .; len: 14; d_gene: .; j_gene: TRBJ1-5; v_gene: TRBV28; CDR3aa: CASSFQLLNQPQHF; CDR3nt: TGTGCCAGCAGTTTCCAGCTCTTAAATCAGCCCCAGCATTTT
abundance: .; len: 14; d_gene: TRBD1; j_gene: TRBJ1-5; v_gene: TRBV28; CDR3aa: CASSLGQGVQPQHF; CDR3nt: TGTGCCAGCAGTTTGGGCCAGGGGGTTCAGCCCCAGCATTTT
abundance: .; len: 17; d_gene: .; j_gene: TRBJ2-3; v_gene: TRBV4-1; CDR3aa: CASSQDPPSSSTDTQYF; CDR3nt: TGCGCCAGCAGCCAAGATCCTCCTAGTTCTAGCACAGATACGCAGTATTTT
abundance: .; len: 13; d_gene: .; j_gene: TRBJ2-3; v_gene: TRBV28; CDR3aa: CASSFRGSDTQYF; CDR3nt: TGTGCCAGCAGTTTCAGGGGATCAGATACGCAGTATTTT
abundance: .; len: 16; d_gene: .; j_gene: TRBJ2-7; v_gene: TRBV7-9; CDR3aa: CASSRGGATATYEQYF; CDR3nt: TGTGCCAGCAGCCGAGGGGGGGCTACGGCAACCTACGAGCAGTACTTC
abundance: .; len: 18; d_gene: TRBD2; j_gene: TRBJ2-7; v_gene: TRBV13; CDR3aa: CASSSTGTSGLLSYEQYF; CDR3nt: TGTGCCAGCAGCTCGACCGGGACTAGCGGGTTACTCTCCTACGAGCAGTACTTC
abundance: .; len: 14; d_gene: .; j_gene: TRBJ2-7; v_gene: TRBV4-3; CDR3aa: CASSDPGIIYEQYF; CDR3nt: TGCGCCAGCTCCGATCCGGGCATTATCTACGAGCAGTACTTC
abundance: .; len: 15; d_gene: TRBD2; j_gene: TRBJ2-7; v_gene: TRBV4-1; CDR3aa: CASSPGLAGGYEQYF; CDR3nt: TGCGCCAGCAGCCCTGGACTAGCGGGAGGCTACGAGCAGTACTTC
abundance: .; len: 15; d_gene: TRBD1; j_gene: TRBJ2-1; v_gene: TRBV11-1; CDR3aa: CASSLLGQGYNEQFF; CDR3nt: TGTGCCAGCAGCCTGCTGGGACAGGGGTACAATGAGCAGTTCTTC
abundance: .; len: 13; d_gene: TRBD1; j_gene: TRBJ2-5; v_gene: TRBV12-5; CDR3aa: CASGSDRAETQYF; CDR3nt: TGTGCTAGTGGCTCGGACAGGGCAGAGACCCAGTACTTC
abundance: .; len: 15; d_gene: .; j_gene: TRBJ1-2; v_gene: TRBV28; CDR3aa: CASSLLGSFVGGYTF; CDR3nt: TGTGCCAGCAGTTTATTGGGCAGCTTCGTGGGTGGCTACACCTTC
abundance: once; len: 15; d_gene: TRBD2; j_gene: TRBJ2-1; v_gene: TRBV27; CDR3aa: CASQLAGVSYNEQFF; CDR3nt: TGTGCCAGCCAACTAGCGGGGGTATCCTACAATGAGCAGTTCTTC
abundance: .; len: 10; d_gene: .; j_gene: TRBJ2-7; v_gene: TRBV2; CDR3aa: CASSASEQYF; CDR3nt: TGTGCCAGCAGTGCGAGCGAGCAGTACTTC
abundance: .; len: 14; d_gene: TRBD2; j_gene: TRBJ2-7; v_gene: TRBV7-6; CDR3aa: CASSLSGGSDEQYF; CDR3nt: TGTGCCAGCAGCTTATCCGGGGGGTCCGACGAGCAGTACTTC
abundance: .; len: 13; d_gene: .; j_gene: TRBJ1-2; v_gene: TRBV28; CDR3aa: CASTTGFDDGYTF; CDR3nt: TGTGCCAGCACCACAGGGTTCGATGATGGCTACACCTTC
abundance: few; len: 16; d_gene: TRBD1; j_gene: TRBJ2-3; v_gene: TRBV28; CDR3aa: CASSLWTGGETDTQYF; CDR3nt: TGTGCCAGCAGTTTATGGACAGGGGGCGAGACAGATACGCAGTATTTT
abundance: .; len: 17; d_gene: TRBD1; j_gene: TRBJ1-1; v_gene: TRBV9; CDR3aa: CASSVLQGRAFDTEAFF; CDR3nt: TGTGCCAGCAGCGTACTACAGGGGCGGGCGTTTGACACTGAAGCTTTCTTT
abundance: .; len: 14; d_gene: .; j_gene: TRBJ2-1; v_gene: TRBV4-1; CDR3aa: CASSQVASYNEQFF; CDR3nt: TGCGCCAGCAGCCAAGTGGCCTCATACAATGAGCAGTTCTTC
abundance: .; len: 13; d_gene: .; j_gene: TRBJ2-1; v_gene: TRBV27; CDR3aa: CASSLAGGNEQFF; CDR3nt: TGTGCCAGCAGTTTAGCAGGCGGCAATGAGCAGTTCTTC
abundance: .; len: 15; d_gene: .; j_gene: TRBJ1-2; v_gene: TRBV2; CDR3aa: CASRIKGETSYGYTF; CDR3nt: TGTGCCAGTCGGATCAAAGGGGAAACCTCCTATGGCTACACCTTC
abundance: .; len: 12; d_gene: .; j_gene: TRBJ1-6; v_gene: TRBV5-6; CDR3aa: CASSLGPSPLHF; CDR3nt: TGTGCCAGCAGCTTGGGTCCTTCACCCCTCCACTTT
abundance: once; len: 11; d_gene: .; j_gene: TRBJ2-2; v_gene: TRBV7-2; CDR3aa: CASTPGAELFF; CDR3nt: TGTGCCAGCACCCCAGGGGCCGAGCTGTTTTTT
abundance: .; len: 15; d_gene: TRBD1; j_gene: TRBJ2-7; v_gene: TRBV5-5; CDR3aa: CASSPGTGSGYEQYF; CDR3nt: TGTGCCAGCAGCCCCGGGACAGGGTCGGGCTACGAGCAGTACTTC
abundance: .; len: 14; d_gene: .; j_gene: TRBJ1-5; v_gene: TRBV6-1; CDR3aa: CASSPRQGGQPQHF; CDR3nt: TGTGCCAGCAGTCCCCGGCAGGGCGGTCAGCCCCAGCATTTT